This entry concerns a single T cell receptor (beta chain). Its specificity is not known. The V gene's germline CDR1 is LNHDA and CDR2 SQIVND (reference sequence). This CDR3 contains 15 residues. With V trimmed by 1 base and J by 2 bases, 5 bases remained unmatched. These data originate in a study of STAT5B mutations in CD4+ large granular lymphocyte leukemia. Study as a whole: Among healthy donors, a particular HLA allele went with more CDR3 'QG' motifs. Findings and caveats of the study: Patient CD4-sorted repertoires looked more clonal than healthy CD4+ repertoires, even without putative leukemic clones. Approximately 25% of private leukemic clonotypes occurred rarely in other patients' non-leukemic repertoires. Data were not HLA-matched across samples.

The method was immunoSEQ multiplex PCR; TCRdb's version includes in-frame clones alone and lacks a portion of them. The table includes about 46,000 clones, 84% detected once. The chain combines TRBV19 with TRBJ2-7, with TRBD2 identical over 7 bases. This TCR was sampled from a human donor in good health. Sequencing used CD4+ T cells from blood buffy coats. CDR3 residues: CASSIGLAETYEQYF. The DNA of the CDR3 is TGTGCCAGTAGTATAGGGCTAGCGGAAACCTACGAGCAGTACTTC.